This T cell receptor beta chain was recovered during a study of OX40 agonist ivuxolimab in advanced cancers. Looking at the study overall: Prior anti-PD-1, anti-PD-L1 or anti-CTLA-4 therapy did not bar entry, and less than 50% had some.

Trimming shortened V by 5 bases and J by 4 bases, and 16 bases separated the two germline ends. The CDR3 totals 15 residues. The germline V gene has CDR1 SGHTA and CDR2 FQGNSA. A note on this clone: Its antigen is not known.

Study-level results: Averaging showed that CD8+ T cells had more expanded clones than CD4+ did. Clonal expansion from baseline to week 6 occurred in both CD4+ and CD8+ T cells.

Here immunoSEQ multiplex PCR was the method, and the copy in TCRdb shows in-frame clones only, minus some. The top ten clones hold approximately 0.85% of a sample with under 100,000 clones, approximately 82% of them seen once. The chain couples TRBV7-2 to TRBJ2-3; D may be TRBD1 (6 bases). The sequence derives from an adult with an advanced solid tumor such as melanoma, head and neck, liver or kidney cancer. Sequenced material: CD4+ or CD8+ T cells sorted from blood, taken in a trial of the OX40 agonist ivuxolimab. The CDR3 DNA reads TGTGCCAGCAGCCGGAAGACAGGTGGCGCAGATACGCAGTATTTT. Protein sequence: CASSRKTGGADTQYF.